This T cell receptor beta chain was identified during a study of fetal regulatory T cell absence and autoimmunity. Trimming cost V 2 bases and J 4 bases; bases outside gene matches: 4. CDR1 and CDR2 from the germline V gene are SGHRS and YFSETQ. The CDR3 is made up of 15 amino acids. As regards this clone: Its specificity is unknown.

The study, taken as a whole, reports: Pancreas and cord blood did not differ much in TRB family usage. The oligoclonal enrichment was interpreted as supporting antigen-driven pancreatic autoimmunity before birth in IPEX syndrome. Compared with cord blood, pancreas showed oligoclonal TCR enrichment, some clones over 85-fold.

The survey-level immunoSEQ assay was used. This table comes from immunoSEQ multiplex PCR, and its TCRdb copy is limited to in-frame clones, with some not included. The table has around 100,000 clones, roughly 70% seen once. Sequenced material: pancreas tissue. The chain uses TRBV5-1 and TRBJ2-7; TRBD2 matches 12 bases. This sequence was found in a male donor with IPEX syndrome. The CDR3 sequence: CASSFRTSGKYEQYF. The CDR3 region has the DNA TGCGCCAGCAGCTTTCGGACTAGCGGGAAGTACGAGCAGTACTTC.